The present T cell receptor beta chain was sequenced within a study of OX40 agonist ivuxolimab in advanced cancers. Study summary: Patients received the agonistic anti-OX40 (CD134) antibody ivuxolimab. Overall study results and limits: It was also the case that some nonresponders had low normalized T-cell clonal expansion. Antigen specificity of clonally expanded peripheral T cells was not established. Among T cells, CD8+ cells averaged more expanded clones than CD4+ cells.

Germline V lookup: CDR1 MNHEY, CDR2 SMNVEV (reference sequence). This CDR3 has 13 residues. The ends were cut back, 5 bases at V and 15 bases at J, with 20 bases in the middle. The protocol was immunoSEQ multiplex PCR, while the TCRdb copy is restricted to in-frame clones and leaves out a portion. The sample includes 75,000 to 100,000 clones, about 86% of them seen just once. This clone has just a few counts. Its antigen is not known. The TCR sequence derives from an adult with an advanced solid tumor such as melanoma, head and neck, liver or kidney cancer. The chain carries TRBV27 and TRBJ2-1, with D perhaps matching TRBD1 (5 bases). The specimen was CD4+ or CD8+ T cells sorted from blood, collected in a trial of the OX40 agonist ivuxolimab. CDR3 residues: CASSLTHQGTRFF. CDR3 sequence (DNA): TGTGCCAGCAGTCTCACCCACCAGGGCACCAGGTTCTTC.